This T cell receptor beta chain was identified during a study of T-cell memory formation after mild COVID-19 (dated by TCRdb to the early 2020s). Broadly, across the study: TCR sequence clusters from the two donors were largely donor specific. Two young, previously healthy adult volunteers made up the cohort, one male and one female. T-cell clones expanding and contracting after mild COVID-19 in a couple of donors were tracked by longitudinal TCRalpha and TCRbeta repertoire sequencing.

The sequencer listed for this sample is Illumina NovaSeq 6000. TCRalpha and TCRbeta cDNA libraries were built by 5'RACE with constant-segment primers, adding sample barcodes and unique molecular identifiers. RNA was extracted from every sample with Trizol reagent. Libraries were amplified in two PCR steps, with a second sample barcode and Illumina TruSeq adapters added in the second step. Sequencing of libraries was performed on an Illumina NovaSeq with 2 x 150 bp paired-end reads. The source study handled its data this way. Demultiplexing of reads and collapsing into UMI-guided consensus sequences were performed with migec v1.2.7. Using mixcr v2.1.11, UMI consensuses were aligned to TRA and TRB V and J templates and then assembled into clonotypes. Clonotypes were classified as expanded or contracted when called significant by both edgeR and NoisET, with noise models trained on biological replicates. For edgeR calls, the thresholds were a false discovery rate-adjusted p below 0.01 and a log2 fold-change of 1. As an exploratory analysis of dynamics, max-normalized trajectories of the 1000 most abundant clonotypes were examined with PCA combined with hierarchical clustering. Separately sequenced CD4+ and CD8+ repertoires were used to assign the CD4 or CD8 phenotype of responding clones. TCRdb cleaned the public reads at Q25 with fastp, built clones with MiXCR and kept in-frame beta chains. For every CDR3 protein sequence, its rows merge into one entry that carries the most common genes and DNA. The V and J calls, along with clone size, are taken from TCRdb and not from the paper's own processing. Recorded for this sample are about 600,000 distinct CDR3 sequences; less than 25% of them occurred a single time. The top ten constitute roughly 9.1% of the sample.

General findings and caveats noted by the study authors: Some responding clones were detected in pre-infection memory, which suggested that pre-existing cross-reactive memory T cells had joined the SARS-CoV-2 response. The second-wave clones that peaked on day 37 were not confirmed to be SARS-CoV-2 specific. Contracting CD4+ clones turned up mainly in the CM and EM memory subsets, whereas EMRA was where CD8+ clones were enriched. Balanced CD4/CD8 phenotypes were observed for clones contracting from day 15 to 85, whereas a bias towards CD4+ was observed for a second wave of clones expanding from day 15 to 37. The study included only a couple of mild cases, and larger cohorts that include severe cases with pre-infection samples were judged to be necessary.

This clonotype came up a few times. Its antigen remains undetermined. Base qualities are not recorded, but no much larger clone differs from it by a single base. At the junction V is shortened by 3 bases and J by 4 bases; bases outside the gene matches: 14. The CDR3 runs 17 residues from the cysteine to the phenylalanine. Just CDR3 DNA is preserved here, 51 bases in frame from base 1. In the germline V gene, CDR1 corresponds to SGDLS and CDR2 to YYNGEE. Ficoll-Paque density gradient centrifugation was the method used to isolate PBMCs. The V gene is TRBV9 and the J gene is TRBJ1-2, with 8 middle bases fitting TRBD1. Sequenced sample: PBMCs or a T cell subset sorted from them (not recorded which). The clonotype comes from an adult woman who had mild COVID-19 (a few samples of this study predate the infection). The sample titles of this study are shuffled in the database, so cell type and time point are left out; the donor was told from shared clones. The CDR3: CASSGHLGDRGAYGYTF. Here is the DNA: TGTGCCAGCAGCGGACACCTCGGAGACAGGGGTGCCTATGGCTACACCTTC. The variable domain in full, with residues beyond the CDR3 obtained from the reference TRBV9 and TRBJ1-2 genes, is DSGVTQTPKHLITATGQRVTLRCSPRSGDLSVYWYQQSLDQGLQFLIQYYNGEERAKGNILERFSAQQFPDLHSELNLSSLELGDSALYFCASSGHLGDRGAYGYTFGSGTRLTVV.